These T cell receptor beta chains were read from a single sample in a study of graft-versus-host responses after intestinal transplantation. Their recognized antigens are unknown. The method was immunoSEQ multiplex PCR; TCRdb's version includes in-frame clones alone and lacks a portion of them. The sample has roughly 92,000 clones; about 88% are singletons. Specimen: unstimulated CD4+ T cells sorted from spleen or lymph node cells, collected before transplant. Receptor source: a human donor who was the organ donor for an intestinal transplant. Both conserved end residues are part of each CDR3. The D gene is left open where the match is weak. Size is stated for part of the rows, as once, few or many counts, or as a class when the clone is expanded.

D,J,size,V,DNA,CDR3
-,TRBJ1-2,-,TRBV10-1,TGCGCCAGCAGTGAGCTTCCCAGGCCCTATGGCTACACCTTC,CASSELPRPYGYTF
TRBD1,TRBJ1-2,-,TRBV18,TGTGCCAGCTCACGACAGGGGGGGAACTATGGCTACACCTTC,CASSRQGGNYGYTF
-,TRBJ2-7,-,TRBV7-3,TGTGCCAGCAGCCTTACCTACGAGCAGTACTTC,CASSLTYEQYF
TRBD2,TRBJ2-5,-,TRBV7-9,TGTGCCAGCAGCTCCCCCTGGGACTTTCCGGGGGGGGAGACCCAGTACTTC,CASSSPWDFPGGETQYF
-,TRBJ2-7,-,TRBV4-1,TGCGCCAGCAGCCAAGAACCGGCCCGGGGCTCCTACGAGCAGTACTTC,CASSQEPARGSYEQYF
-,TRBJ2-2,once,TRBV20-1,TGCAGTGCTAGAGTCTCAGGTGGGCTGTTTTTT,CSARVSGGLFF
TRBD2,TRBJ2-3,-,TRBV5-4,TGTGCCAGCAGCTTAATACGGGCTAGCGGAACAGATACGCAGTATTTT,CASSLIRASGTDTQYF
-,TRBJ1-1,-,TRBV18,TGTGCCAGCTCACCGGACAGCCTTTCCATGAACACTGAAGCTTTCTTT,CASSPDSLSMNTEAFF
TRBD1,TRBJ1-2,-,TRBV11-3,TGTGCCAGTGGACAGGGGGCAGGCTATGGCTACACCTTC,CASGQGAGYGYTF
TRBD1,TRBJ1-2,few,TRBV28,TGTGCCAGCAGCTTATACCCCGGGACAGGGATGGGCTATGGCTACACCTTC,CASSLYPGTGMGYGYTF
TRBD1,TRBJ1-2,-,TRBV19,TGTGCCAGTAGTCTCCTCGGGGGACAGGGAAGGTTCGGCTACACCTTC,CASSLLGGQGRFGYTF
TRBD1,TRBJ1-2,-,TRBV29-1,TGCAGCGCCCTGACAGGGGGCGATAACTATGGCTACACCTTC,CSALTGGDNYGYTF
-,TRBJ1-1,-,TRBV13,TGTGCCAGCAGCTTAGGGCGACACCCCGGTGGAGCTTTCTTT,CASSLGRHPGGAFF
-,TRBJ1-5,-,TRBV18,TGTGCCAGCTCACCGGCGTACAGGGCCAGTCAGCCCCAGCATTTT,CASSPAYRASQPQHF
-,TRBJ2-1,-,TRBV28,TGTGCCAGCAGCGCTTTGTTGCCCGAGACCTACAATGAGCAGTTCTTC,CASSALLPETYNEQFF
TRBD1,TRBJ1-1,-,TRBV7-3,TGTGCCAGCAGCTCGGGGACAGTGGGCACTGAAGCTTTCTTT,CASSSGTVGTEAFF
TRBD2,TRBJ2-1,-,TRBV7-2,TGTGCCACGGTACTAGCGGGAGGGTGGGGTGAGCAGTTCTTC,CATVLAGGWGEQFF
-,TRBJ1-1,-,TRBV7-3,TGTGCCAGCAGCCCAAACGGGGGGGGGCGAGCTTTCTTT,CASSPNGGGRAFF
TRBD2,TRBJ2-6,-,TRBV5-4,TGTGCCAGCAGCTTGTCGGGGGGGACTAGCGGGTCTGGGGCCAACGTCCTGACTTTC,CASSLSGGTSGSGANVLTF
TRBD1,TRBJ1-2,-,TRBV7-8,TGTGCCAGCAGCTTAGTGGGCTCAGGGGGTCGCTATGGCTACACCTTC,CASSLVGSGGRYGYTF
-,TRBJ1-5,-,TRBV6-1,TGTGCCAGCAGTACACAAGGACATCCCAATCAGCCCCAGCATTTT,CASSTQGHPNQPQHF
TRBD1,TRBJ2-1,-,TRBV18,TGTGCCAGCTCACCTGGACAGGGGTACAATGAGCAGTTCTTC,CASSPGQGYNEQFF
TRBD1,TRBJ2-5,-,TRBV6-6,TGTGCCAGCAGGTGGGGACAGGCGACACAAGAGACCCAGTACTTC,CASRWGQATQETQYF
-,TRBJ1-6,-,TRBV2,TGTGCCAGCAGTGTCTTTCGGAGGGCAGTTTATAATTCACCCCTCCACTTT,CASSVFRRAVYNSPLHF
-,TRBJ2-7,-,TRBV30,TGTGCCTGGAAACTCTCCTACGAGCAGTACTTC,CAWKLSYEQYF
TRBD1,TRBJ2-7,-,TRBV19,TGTGCCAGTAGCCCCCGGCGGACAGGGGGATCCTACGAGCAGTACTTC,CASSPRRTGGSYEQYF
TRBD1,TRBJ2-7,-,TRBV5-1,TGCGCCAGCAGCCCGGGACAGGCTTTTTTCAACGAGCAGTACTTC,CASSPGQAFFNEQYF
-,TRBJ1-1,-,TRBV29-1,TGCAGCGTTGGGGCCAGGCCGAACACTGAAGCTTTCTTT,CSVGARPNTEAFF
TRBD1,TRBJ2-2,-,TRBV4-3,TGCGCCAGCAGCCGGGACAGGGGGCCCACCGGGGAGCTGTTTTTT,CASSRDRGPTGELFF
-,TRBJ2-5,-,TRBV10-1,TGCGCCACTTCCACCTTGGGAGGGACCCAGTACTTC,CATSTLGGTQYF
TRBD2,TRBJ2-3,once,TRBV18,TGTGCCAGCTCACCAGTGGCTAGCGGGACGCCGTCGAGCACAGATACGCAGTATTTT,CASSPVASGTPSSTDTQYF
-,TRBJ1-2,-,TRBV5-4,TGTGCCAGCAGCCCACCATCCGGGACACAATATGGCTACACCTTC,CASSPPSGTQYGYTF
TRBD2,TRBJ2-5,-,TRBV7-9,TGTGCCAGCAGCCCTAGGACTAGTCCACAAGAGACCCAGTACTTC,CASSPRTSPQETQYF
-,TRBJ2-1,-,TRBV30,TGTGCCTGGTCGGGACTCCATGAGCAGTTCTTC,CAWSGLHEQFF
TRBD2,TRBJ2-5,-,TRBV4-1,TGCGCCAGCAGCCAAGGAGGGTTAGCGGGGGGCCCTCAAGAGACCCAGTACTTC,CASSQGGLAGGPQETQYF
-,TRBJ1-1,-,TRBV5-5,TGTGCCAGCAGCTTGGCTCCGGGATCTAACACTGAAGCTTTCTTT,CASSLAPGSNTEAFF
TRBD1,TRBJ1-1,-,TRBV6-5,TGTGCCAGCAGACAAGACAGGGGGCGGTTTGAAGCTTTCTTT,CASRQDRGRFEAFF
TRBD1,TRBJ1-5,-,TRBV10-3,TGTGCCACCCGGGGACAGATTAATAATCAGCCCCAGCATTTT,CATRGQINNQPQHF
-,TRBJ2-5,-,TRBV7-2,TGTGCCAGCAGCTTCGGAGGTCGGGAGACCCAGTACTTC,CASSFGGRETQYF
TRBD2,TRBJ2-1,-,TRBV9,TGTGCCAGCAGCCCCCCTGGACTAGCAGAACTCTACAATGAGCAGTTCTTC,CASSPPGLAELYNEQFF
-,TRBJ2-3,once,TRBV19,TGTGCCAGTAGTATAGGGACTAGCACAGATACGCAGTATTTT,CASSIGTSTDTQYF
-,TRBJ1-2,-,TRBV5-1,TGCGCCAGCAGCTTGGGGCGTGCAGGGCCGTATGGCTACACCTTC,CASSLGRAGPYGYTF
-,TRBJ2-3,once,TRBV7-2,TGTGCCAGCAGCGACCCCGGGACTCTGAGAGATACGCAGTATTTT,CASSDPGTLRDTQYF
-,TRBJ2-7,few,TRBV5-1,TGCGCCAGCAGCTTGGCGGGGACACACTCCAACGAGCAGTACTTC,CASSLAGTHSNEQYF
TRBD1,TRBJ2-1,-,TRBV27,TGTGCCAGCAGTAGGAGGACAGGGCCGTTTCATGAGCAGTTCTTC,CASSRRTGPFHEQFF
TRBD2,TRBJ2-3,-,TRBV5-6,TGTGCCAGCAGCTTGGGTTGGGCTAGCGGGAGTATAGATACGCAGTATTTT,CASSLGWASGSIDTQYF
-,TRBJ1-2,-,TRBV19,TGTGCCAGTAGTAAGTTCAGTCGGGGGAATGGCTACACCTTC,CASSKFSRGNGYTF
-,TRBJ1-2,-,TRBV5-4,TGTGCCAGCAGACCGGGCAGGGGTAGTAACTATGGCTACACCTTC,CASRPGRGSNYGYTF
TRBD2,TRBJ2-7,-,TRBV7-8,TGTGCCAGCAGGCTGCAGACTAGCGGGAGCTACGAGCAGTACTTC,CASRLQTSGSYEQYF
TRBD2,TRBJ2-1,-,TRBV4-1,TGCGCCAGCAGCCAAACTAGCGGGGGGGCGGTCTACAATGAGCAGTTCTTC,CASSQTSGGAVYNEQFF
-,TRBJ2-2,-,TRBV6-5,TGTGCCAGCAGTTACCCGACAGGACGACCGCCCGGGGAGCTGTTTTTT,CASSYPTGRPPGELFF
-,TRBJ1-2,-,TRBV15,TGTGCCACCAGCCCCGAGGTGGATGCTAACTATGGCTACACCTTC,CATSPEVDANYGYTF
-,TRBJ1-4,-,TRBV6-1,TGTGCCAGCAGTCGGGTCAGAGTGAATGAAAAACTGTTTTTT,CASSRVRVNEKLFF